A single sample is the source of the 6 T cell receptor beta chains below, sequenced in a study of T cell changes during pregnancy in multiple sclerosis. The assay was immunoSEQ multiplex PCR, and TCRdb's table has in-frame clones only and misses some. The table shows fewer than 50,000 clones, with approximately 94% occurring only once. The specimen comprised CD8+ T cells from peripheral blood mononuclear cells, sampled in the third trimester of pregnancy. The receptors derive from a female donor with multiple sclerosis, enrolled in a pregnancy study.

The V and J genes are TRBV11-2 and TRBJ2-3; D unresolved. Trimming left V 0 bases short and J 7 bases short, with 14 bases between. The CDR3 has 15 residues. In germline, CDR1 is SGHAT, CDR2 FQNNGV. The CDR3 is CASSLDLRIRYTQYF. In nucleotides, the CDR3 is TGTGCCAGCAGCTTAGATCTCAGGATTCGGTATACGCAGTATTTT.

The chain links TRBV7-2 to TRBJ1-4, with a weak D call TRBD1 (6 bases). Germline-derived CDR1 and CDR2 are SGHTA and FQGNSA. The CDR3 covers 14 residues. V lost 0 bases, J lost 6 bases, and 8 bases lay in between. In nucleotides, the CDR3 is TGTGCCAGCAGCTTAGCAGGGGGTCATGAAAAACTGTTTTTT. It codes for CASSLAGGHEKLFF.

The rearrangement uses TRBV5-6 and TRBJ1-1, with a weak D call TRBD1 (5 bases). This CDR3 is built from 15 residues. Per the germline V gene, CDR1 is SGHDT and CDR2 is YYEEEE. V was pared by 0 bases and J by 3 bases, with 12 bases between. The CDR3 reads CASSLARDPDTEAFF. CDR3 coding DNA: TGTGCCAGCAGCTTGGCCAGGGATCCAGACACTGAAGCTTTCTTT.

The gene calls are TRBV2 and TRBJ2-3, with 8 bases matching TRBD1. J lost 15 bases, V lost 6 bases, and 5 bases had no gene match. Per the germline V gene, CDR1 is SNHLY and CDR2 is FYNNEI. The length of the CDR3 is 10 residues. The CDR3 loop reads CASRGTGCYF. DNA for the CDR3: TGTGCCAGCAGGGGGACAGGATGCTATTTT.

This rearrangement joins TRBV9 to TRBJ2-2; 7 bases map to TRBD1. J gave up 5 bases and V 4 bases, and 5 bases lay outside the gene matches. This CDR3 is 14 amino acids long. Germline loops: CDR1 SGDLS, CDR2 YYNGEE. The CDR3 DNA is TGTGCCAGCAGCAGACAGGGCCGGACCGGGGAGCTGTTTTTT. Translated: CASSRQGRTGELFF.

The rearrangement joins TRBV7-8 to TRBJ1-1, with 7 bases aligning to TRBD1. CDR3 length: 17 amino acids. Unmatched junction bases numbered 10, after V lost 2 bases and J lost 1 base. Germline V gene data show CDR1 as SGHVS and CDR2 as FQNEAQ. The CDR3 reads CASSLFWVGTANTEAFF. The CDR3, as DNA: TGTGCCAGCAGCTTATTTTGGGTCGGGACAGCGAACACTGAAGCTTTCTTT.